This passage covers 23 T cell receptor beta chains from one sample sequenced in a study of shared clonotypes between healthy human individuals. Assay used: immunoSEQ multiplex PCR; TCRdb lists only in-frame clones, some missing. The sample records 2 million to 2.5 million clones, approximately 94% being singletons. Sequencing input: naive CD4+ T cells sorted from blood. Subset given: CD45RA+ positively selected. The receptor set was obtained from a man younger than 35 in good health.

The chain is built from TRBV5-4 and TRBJ2-5, with 9 bases lining up with TRBD1. The CDR3 extends over 16 amino acids. Germline V CDR1 and CDR2: SGHNT, YYREEE (reference sequence). After removal of 4 bases from V and 2 bases from J, the junction contained 9 bases not matched to a gene. In nucleotides, the CDR3 is TGTGCCAGCAGCGCCGACAGGGGGACAAGGCAAGAGACCCAGTACTTC. Translated: CASSADRGTRQETQYF.

The J gene is TRBJ1-1, the V gene TRBV10-2; D is unresolved. This CDR3 has 12 residues. The V gene lost 6 bases and the J gene lost 0 bases, with 5 bases spanning the gap. In germline, CDR1 is WSHSY, CDR2 SAAADI. CDR3 sequence reads: CASRFMNTEAFF. Written as DNA, the CDR3 is TGCGCCAGCAGGTTCATGAACACTGAAGCTTTCTTT.

The chain links TRBV11-2 to TRBJ1-4; D gene unclear. V was pared by 5 bases and J by 0 bases, with 16 bases between. Germline values: CDR1 SGHAT, CDR2 FQNNGV. This CDR3 has 17 residues. CDR3 region: CASSRAQGQATNEKLFF. The DNA for the CDR3 is TGTGCCAGCAGCCGAGCCCAAGGCCAAGCAACTAATGAAAAACTGTTTTTT. Full variable domain (remainder filled in from reference TRBV11-2 and TRBJ1-4): EAGVAQSPRYKIIEKRQSVAFWCNPISGHATLYWYQQILGQGPKLLIQFQNNGVVDDSQLPKDRFSAERLKGVDSTLKIQPAKLEDSAVYLCASSRAQGQATNEKLFFGSGTQLSVL.

This chain joins TRBV5-1 and TRBJ1-2, with D possibly matching TRBD1 (5 bases). The germline V gene has CDR1 SGHRS and CDR2 YFSETQ. Trimming cost V 2 bases and J 6 bases, with 23 bases left between them. The CDR3 sequence is 17 residues long. CDR3 DNA sequence: TGCGCCAGCAGCTTCTCCGGGACGGCGATAATCAGGGATGGCTACACCTTC. Its translation: CASSFSGTAIIRDGYTF.

V and J are TRBV18 and TRBJ2-7, with 12 bases identical to TRBD2. The CDR3 runs 16 residues. Germline-derived CDR1 and CDR2 are KGHSH and LQKENI. The V gene end was trimmed by 3 bases and the J gene end by 4 bases; junction bases not matched to a gene: 7. The CDR3, as DNA: TGTGCCAGCTCACCCGAAGGACTAGCGGGGTCTTACGAGCAGTACTTC. Its protein product is CASSPEGLAGSYEQYF.

V gene TRBV2 combines with J gene TRBJ2-7; maybe TRBD1 (6 bases). The CDR3 is 13 amino acids. Per germline, CDR1 SNHLY and CDR2 FYNNEI. The germline V and J ends were trimmed by 7 bases and 2 bases, with 12 bases remaining between them. The CDR3 here is CASNGQLTYEQYF. CDR3 DNA sequence: TGTGCCAGCAACGGACAGCTTACCTACGAGCAGTACTTC.

The rearrangement joins TRBV2 to TRBJ2-3, with 10 bases aligning to TRBD1. The J segment lost 6 bases and the V segment lost 7 bases, leaving 7 bases of the junction unmatched. The germline V gene encodes CDR1 SNHLY and CDR2 FYNNEI. The CDR3 extends over 14 amino acids. Here the CDR3 DNA reads TGTGCCAGCATCAGGGACAGGGGAAGTGATACGCAGTATTTT. Translation gives CASIRDRGSDTQYF.

V is TRBV5-5 and J is TRBJ1-5; D gene ambiguous. The V gene lost 2 bases and the J gene lost 5 bases, with 11 bases spanning the gap. Per germline, CDR1 SGHKS and CDR2 YYEKEE (reference sequence). This CDR3 is built from 14 residues. CDR3 sequence reads: CASSFLDMDQPQHF. CDR3 in DNA: TGTGCCAGCAGCTTCCTCGACATGGATCAGCCCCAGCATTTT.

Comments on this clone: The same CDR3 also results from other DNA sequences found in this sample. V gene TRBV2 combines with J gene TRBJ2-7, with D perhaps matching TRBD1 (6 bases). CDR1 SNHLY and CDR2 FYNNEI come from the germline V gene. The CDR3 runs to 13 residues. The V gene lost 4 bases and the J gene lost 4 bases, with 11 bases spanning the gap. The CDR3 sequence is CASSVARGYEQYF. In nucleotides, the CDR3 is TGTGCCAGCAGTGTCGCCAGGGGATACGAGCAGTACTTC.

This clone has just one count. The chain is built from TRBV2 and TRBJ1-6, with D perhaps TRBD1 (5 bases). V was shortened by 7 bases and J by 7 bases, with 11 bases between the two germline ends. The CDR3 runs to 13 residues. Germline V gene lookup returns CDR1 SNHLY and CDR2 FYNNEI. The CDR3 DNA is TGTGCCAGCATAACAGGCGGCAATTCACCCCTCCACTTT. It is translated as CASITGGNSPLHF.

This sequence joins TRBV18 and TRBJ1-1, with D tentatively TRBD1 (5 bases). Trimming pared 8 bases from V and 1 base from J, leaving 11 bases between. The CDR3 covers 13 residues. CDR1 is KGHSH, CDR2 LQKENI, per germline. CDR3 bases: TGTGCCAGCCATGGGACGGGGAACACTGAAGCTTTCTTT. It translates to CASHGTGNTEAFF. Supplemented by reference TRBV18 and TRBJ1-1, the full variable domain reads NAGVMQNPRHLVRRRGQEARLRCSPMKGHSHVYWYRQLPEEGLKFMVYLQKENIIDESGMPKERFSAEFPKEGPSILRIQQVVRGDSAAYFCASHGTGNTEAFFGQGTRLTVV.

The rearrangement links TRBV6-6 to TRBJ1-2, with 8 bases matching TRBD1. The germline V gene has CDR1 MNHNY and CDR2 SVGAGI (reference sequence). V gave up 6 bases and J gave up 7 bases; unmatched junction bases: 4. This CDR3 has 12 residues. The CDR3 loop is CASRQGEAGYTF. The DNA for the CDR3 is TGTGCCAGCAGACAGGGGGAGGCTGGCTACACCTTC.

Concerning this clone: One end of the junction does not line up with germline, which may come from a read error. This chain uses TRBV6-5 with TRBJ2-5; D ambiguous. In germline, CDR1 is MNHEY, CDR2 SVGAGI. CDR3 length: 14 residues. CDR3 loop: CASSDSGVQETQYF. The CDR3 DNA follows: TGTGCCAGCAGTGACTCGGGCGTCCAAGAGACCCAGTACTTC.

The chain employs TRBV5-1 and TRBJ1-1; 7 bases agree with TRBD1. Germline V gene data show CDR1 as SGHRS and CDR2 as YFSETQ. This CDR3 comprises 14 residues. The ends lost 6 bases at V and 0 bases at J; junction bases unmatched: 5. The DNA for the CDR3 is TGCGCCAGCACCACACAGGGGTTGAACACTGAAGCTTTCTTT. Translated, it gives CASTTQGLNTEAFF.

This chain uses TRBV2 with TRBJ1-5, with D hard to call. The CDR3 consists of 13 residues. Trimming removed 8 bases from V and 1 base from J, with 9 bases in between. Germline-derived CDR1 and CDR2 are SNHLY and FYNNEI. The CDR3 region has the DNA TGTGCCAGCCGTCAGCGAAGCAATCAGCCCCAGCATTTT. It translates to CASRQRSNQPQHF.

The chain recombines TRBV30 with TRBJ2-7; TRBD1 matches at 7 bases. The CDR3 runs 13 residues. The trim removed 4 bases at V and 4 bases at J, leaving 7 bases unmatched. CDR1 and CDR2 (germline): GTSNPN, SVGIG (reference sequence). The CDR3 sequence is CAWMGQLLYEQYF. DNA of the CDR3: TGTGCCTGGATGGGACAGCTACTATACGAGCAGTACTTC.

The CDR3 sequence: CASSLALVSDTQYF. The CDR3 DNA reads TGTGCCAGCAGCTTAGCACTAGTTTCAGATACGCAGTATTTT. This sequence joins TRBV11-2 and TRBJ2-3; TRBD2 is a possible D gene (5 bases). From germline, CDR1 is SGHAT and CDR2 FQNNGV. V lost 1 base to trimming and J lost 4 bases, with 9 bases between them. The CDR3 length is 14 residues. The whole variable domain, filled in from reference TRBV11-2 and TRBJ2-3, reads EAGVAQSPRYKIIEKRQSVAFWCNPISGHATLYWYQQILGQGPKLLIQFQNNGVVDDSQLPKDRFSAERLKGVDSTLKIQPAKLEDSAVYLCASSLALVSDTQYFGPGTRLTVL.

About this clone itself: The identical CDR3 is also encoded by other nucleotide sequences in the sample. The rearrangement links TRBV18 to TRBJ1-2; D gene unclear. Trimming shortened V by 1 base and J by 8 bases, and 11 bases separated the two germline ends. CDR3 length equals 13 residues. The germline CDR1 and CDR2 sequences are KGHSH and LQKENI. The CDR3 here is CASSPREGSGYTF. In DNA, the CDR3 is TGTGCCAGCTCACCACGGGAGGGCTCAGGCTACACCTTC.

The chain couples TRBV6-6 to TRBJ1-4; D is perhaps TRBD1 (6 bases). CDR3 length: 14 residues. Deletions cut 6 bases from V and 5 bases from J, with 13 bases between. Germline CDR1 reads MNHNY; CDR2 reads SVGAGI (reference sequence). As DNA, the CDR3 is TGTGCCAGCAGAAACCGGGACACAAATGAAAAACTGTTTTTT. This translates into CASRNRDTNEKLFF.

This clone came up a few times. The rearrangement joins TRBV19 to TRBJ1-2; D is unresolved. The CDR3 spans 14 residues. V was clipped by 0 bases and J by 5 bases, with 10 bases between them. Germline CDR1 and CDR2: LNHDA and SQIVND (reference sequence). The chain's CDR3 is CASSIDPTAYGYTF. The CDR3 nucleotides are TGTGCCAGTAGTATAGATCCTACGGCTTATGGCTACACCTTC.

CDR3 in DNA: TGTGCCTGGAGTGTTACGGGGTCGGGCACAGATACGCAGTATTTT. Protein: CAWSVTGSGTDTQYF. The rearrangement uses TRBV30 and TRBJ2-3, with D perhaps matching TRBD2 (5 bases). CDR1 and CDR2 from the germline V gene are GTSNPN and SVGIG (reference sequence). The CDR3 is made up of 15 amino acids. V was pared by 0 bases and J by 1 base, with 11 bases between.

The V gene is TRBV14, the J gene TRBJ2-5; possible D gene TRBD1, 5 bases. V gave up 1 base and J gave up 4 bases, with 13 bases separating them. The V gene's germline CDR1 is SGHDN and CDR2 FVKESK. This CDR3 has 15 residues. The CDR3 bases are TGTGCCAGCAGCCAAGTTGCGCAGGGCGGAGAGACCCAGTACTTC. Its protein product is CASSQVAQGGETQYF.

V gene TRBV7-9 combines with J gene TRBJ1-2, with a weak D call TRBD1 (6 bases). The CDR3 length is 15 residues. Trimming removed 7 bases from V and 0 bases from J, with 15 bases in between. Germline CDR1 and CDR2: SEHNR and FQNEAQ (reference sequence). This chain's CDR3 is CASTERGAPNYGYTF. CDR3 nucleotides: TGTGCCAGCACCGAACGGGGGGCCCCTAACTATGGCTACACCTTC.